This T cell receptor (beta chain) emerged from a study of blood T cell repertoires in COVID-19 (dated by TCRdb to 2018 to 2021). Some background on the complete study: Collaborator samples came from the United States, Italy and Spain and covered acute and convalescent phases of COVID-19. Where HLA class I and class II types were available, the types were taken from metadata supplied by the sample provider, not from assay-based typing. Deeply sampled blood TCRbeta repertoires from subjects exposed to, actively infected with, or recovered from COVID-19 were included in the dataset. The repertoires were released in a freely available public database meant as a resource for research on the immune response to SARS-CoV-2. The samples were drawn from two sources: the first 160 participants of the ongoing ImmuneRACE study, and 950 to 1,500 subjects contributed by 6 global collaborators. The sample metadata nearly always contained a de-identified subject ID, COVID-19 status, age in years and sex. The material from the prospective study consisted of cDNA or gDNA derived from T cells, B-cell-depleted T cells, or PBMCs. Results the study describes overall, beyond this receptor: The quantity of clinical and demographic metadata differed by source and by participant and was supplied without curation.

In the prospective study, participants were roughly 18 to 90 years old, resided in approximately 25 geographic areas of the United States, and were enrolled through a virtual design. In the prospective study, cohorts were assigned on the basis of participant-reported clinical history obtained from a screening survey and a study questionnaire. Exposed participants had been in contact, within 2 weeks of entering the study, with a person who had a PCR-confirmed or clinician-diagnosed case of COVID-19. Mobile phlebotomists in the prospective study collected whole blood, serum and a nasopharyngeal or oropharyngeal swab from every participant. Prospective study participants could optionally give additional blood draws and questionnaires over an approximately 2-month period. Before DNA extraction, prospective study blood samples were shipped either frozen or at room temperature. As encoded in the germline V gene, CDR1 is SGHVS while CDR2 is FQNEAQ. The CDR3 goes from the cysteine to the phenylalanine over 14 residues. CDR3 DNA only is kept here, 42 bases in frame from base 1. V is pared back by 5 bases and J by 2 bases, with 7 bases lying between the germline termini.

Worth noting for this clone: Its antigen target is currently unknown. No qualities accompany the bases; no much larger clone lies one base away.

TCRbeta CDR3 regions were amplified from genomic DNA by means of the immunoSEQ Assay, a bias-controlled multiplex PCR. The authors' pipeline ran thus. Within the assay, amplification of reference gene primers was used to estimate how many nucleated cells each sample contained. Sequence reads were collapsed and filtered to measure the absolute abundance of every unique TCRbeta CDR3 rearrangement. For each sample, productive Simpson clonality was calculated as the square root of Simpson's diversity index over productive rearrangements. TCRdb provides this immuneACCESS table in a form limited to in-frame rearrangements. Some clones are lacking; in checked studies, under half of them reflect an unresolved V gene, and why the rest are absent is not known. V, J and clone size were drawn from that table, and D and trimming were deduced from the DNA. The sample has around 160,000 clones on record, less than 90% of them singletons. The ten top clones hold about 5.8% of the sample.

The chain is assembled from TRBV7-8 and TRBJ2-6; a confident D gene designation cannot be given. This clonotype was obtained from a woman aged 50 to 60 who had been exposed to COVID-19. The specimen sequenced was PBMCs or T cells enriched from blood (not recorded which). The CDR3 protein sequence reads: CASSPGPGANVLTF. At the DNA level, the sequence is TGTGCCAGCAGCCCAGGCCCTGGGGCCAACGTCCTGACTTTC.